This T cell receptor beta chain was documented in a study of blood T cells in healthy people across ages. Overall study: The capture of about one barcoded beta molecule per two T cells was achieved by template switching.

As for this clonotype: Its target is unknown.

The CDR3 is 14 amino acids. Study-level results: Long-lived and aged donors differed, with more naive CD4+ cells and higher diversity in the long-lived. Age advanced and TCR beta diversity per million T cells fell, roughly linearly.

Alongside a J-beta primer mix, a sample-barcoded 5' primer served in a second PCR lasting roughly 7 to 11 cycles. TCRdb reanalysed the 5' RACE reads using MiXCR and keeps one entry per CDR3 protein. The sample consists of 650,000 to 800,000 distinct CDR3 sequences, under 45% of them appearing once. Input material: blood. This clonotype originated in a man aged 55 to 70 in good health. V and J are TRBV21-1 and TRBJ1-5. TRBV21-1 is noted as a pseudogene. The CDR3: CASSKLGDNQPQHF. CDR3 nucleotide sequence: TGTGCCAGCAGCAAGCTTGGCGACAATCAGCCCCAGCATTTT.